These T cell receptor beta chains were read from a single sample in a study of PD-1 blockade in classical Hodgkin lymphoma. The protocol was immunoSEQ multiplex PCR, while the TCRdb copy is restricted to in-frame clones and leaves out a portion. The table includes roughly 28,000 clones, 70% detected once. The sequences come from peripheral blood mononuclear cells (PBMCs), collected before the second cycle of nivolumab. These receptors originate from a human donor with classical Hodgkin lymphoma. CDR3s include the opening cysteine and the closing phenylalanine or tryptophan. Fields, in order: V gene, clone size, D gene, J gene, CDR3 length, CDR3 protein, CDR3 DNA. The D gene is left open where the match is weak. Clone size appears in some rows only: once, few, many, or a class for an expanded clone.

V: TRBV9; size: once; D: -; J: TRBJ2-3; length: 15; CDR3: CASSPEQGWGDTQYF; DNA: TGTGCCAGCAGCCCGGAACAGGGTTGGGGAGATACGCAGTATTTT
V: TRBV27; size: -; D: TRBD2; J: TRBJ2-3; length: 15; CDR3: CASSFGSGGADTQYF; DNA: TGTGCCAGCAGTTTCGGTAGCGGGGGGGCAGATACGCAGTATTTT
V: TRBV5-4; size: -; D: TRBD1; J: TRBJ1-6; length: 15; CDR3: CASSSSGTANSPLHF; DNA: TGTGCCAGCAGCTCTTCCGGGACAGCTAATTCACCCCTCCACTTT
V: TRBV9; size: -; D: -; J: TRBJ1-1; length: 14; CDR3: CASSAGRLNTEAFF; DNA: TGTGCCAGCAGCGCGGGACGGCTGAACACTGAAGCTTTCTTT
V: TRBV1; size: -; D: -; J: TRBJ2-5; length: 14; CDR3: CTSSRPSDQETQYF; DNA: TGCACCAGCAGCCGACCTAGCGACCAAGAGACCCAGTACTTC
V: TRBV4-2; size: -; D: -; J: TRBJ2-4; length: 18; CDR3: CASSQDLGQRVAKNIQYF; DNA: TGTGCCAGCAGCCAAGATCTTGGTCAGCGAGTAGCCAAAAACATTCAGTACTTC
V: TRBV7-2; size: once; D: -; J: TRBJ2-1; length: 15; CDR3: CASSLRGPSYNEQFF; DNA: TGTGCCAGCAGCTTGAGGGGACCCTCCTACAATGAGCAGTTCTTC
V: TRBV7-2; size: medium-sized; D: -; J: TRBJ1-1; length: 14; CDR3: CASSFWGGNYRAFF; DNA: TGTGCCAGCAGTTTTTGGGGGGGGAACTACAGAGCTTTCTTT
V: TRBV30; size: few; D: -; J: TRBJ2-1; length: 10; CDR3: CAWSAGTALF; DNA: TGTGCCTGGAGTGCCGGGACCGCACTCTTC
V: TRBV15; size: -; D: -; J: TRBJ2-6; length: 16; CDR3: CATSRASGTGANVLTF; DNA: TGTGCCACCAGCAGAGCCTCAGGTACTGGGGCCAACGTCCTGACTTTC